This T cell receptor (beta chain) is drawn from a study of CD8+CD57+ T cells in acquired aplastic anemia. Study-wide context: Roughly 3 ug was the average amount of DNA from sorted CD4+ and CD8+ cells. Study results and caveats: Patients and controls shared twenty-nine CD8+ CDR3 sequences.

Genomic DNA constituted the template upon which TCR beta VDJ and CDR3 profiling was performed. Via MiXCR, TCRdb re-called the reads, giving one row per CDR3 protein. The profile covers around 220,000 distinct CDR3 sequences, with roughly 50% appearing a single time and around 20% taken by the ten largest. Whoever was chosen for sequencing had shown CD8+CD57+ cell expansion by flow cytometry. Severe acquired aplastic anemia was the diagnosis recorded for all patients. CDR3 size: 15 residues. The germline V gene has CDR1 SEHNR and CDR2 FQNEAQ (reference sequence). Trimming cost V 0 bases and J 5 bases; bases outside gene matches: 7. A word on this clonotype: Its specificity is not known.

Specimen: sorted CD4+, CD8+, or CD8+CD57+ T cells (not recorded which) from PBMCs. The V call is TRBV7-9, the J call TRBJ2-7; 7 nucleotides agree with TRBD2. The source of this sequence is a human donor with aplastic anemia. CDR3 coding DNA: TGTGCCAGCAGCTTAGCGGTGACTAGCATCAACGAGCAGTACTTC. Its translation: CASSLAVTSINEQYF. Full variable domain (missing parts from reference TRBV7-9 and TRBJ2-7): DTGVSQNPRHKITKRGQNVTFRCDPISEHNRLYWYRQTLGQGPEFLTYFQNEAQLEKSRLLSDRFSAERPKGSFSTLEIQRTEQGDSAMYLCASSLAVTSINEQYFGPGTRLTVT.